One sample yielded the 16 T cell receptor beta chains listed below, sequenced in a study of beta chain features in type 1 diabetes (dated by TCRdb to between 2018 and 2020). Overall study results and their limits: A moderate but significant shortening of TCRB CDR3 length was observed in type 1 diabetes patients in all four CD4+ subsets.

Their antigens remain unidentified. The library was made by the immunoSEQ multiplex PCR assay. The entire amount of isolated RNA was reverse transcribed using the High Capacity cDNA Reverse Transcription Kit, so the sequenced TCRB transcripts were expressed ones. The immuneACCESS repertoire file appears here via TCRdb, limited to in-frame rearrangements. These files lack a portion of the clones; in checked studies, under half of the deficit traces to unresolved V genes, and the cause of the others is not known. This sample gives fewer than 450,000 clones in total; around an eighth of them show up just once. Roughly 0.015% of the sample is taken by the ten largest. Sample: naive CD4+ T cells from blood. What this sample's cell subset or site label stands for: true naive CD4+ T cells. These receptors came from a woman aged 18-30 years with type 1 diabetes.

This clone was detected only a few times. The genes are TRBV10-3 and TRBJ2-1; 7 nucleotides match TRBD1. Germline V lookup: CDR1 ENHRY, CDR2 SYGVKD. V lost 5 bases and J lost 3; bases outside the gene matches: 7. The CDR3 loop spans 15 amino acids. This CDR3 is CAISHTGQSYNEQFF. The CDR3 coding sequence is TGTGCCATCAGTCACACGGGACAGAGCTACAATGAGCAGTTCTTC.

This clone was recorded a few times. The V gene is TRBV5-1, the J gene TRBJ2-1; TRBD2 matches 8 bases. Losses at the gene ends were 4 bases for V and 4 bases for J; bases not matched to a gene: 7. Germline V lookup: CDR1 SGHRS, CDR2 YFSETQ. The length of the CDR3 is 15 residues. The chain's CDR3 is CASSPPERGYNEQFF. CDR3 nucleotides: TGCGCCAGCAGCCCCCCGGAGCGGGGGTACAATGAGCAGTTCTTC.

The chain joins TRBV4-2 to TRBJ2-5; D is ambiguous. Germline CDR1 and CDR2: LGHNA and YNFKEQ. The CDR3 spans 13 residues. V was clipped by 4 bases and J by 5 bases, with 11 bases between them. The CDR3 region has the DNA TGTGCCAGCAGCCTAGCCGGCACGGAGACCCAGTACTTC. Translation gives CASSLAGTETQYF.

The chain joins TRBV6-5 to TRBJ1-2; D may be TRBD1 (6 bases). The V end lost 4 bases, the J end lost 1 base, and 10 bases lay between the germline ends. The V gene's germline CDR1 is MNHEY and CDR2 SVGAGI. The CDR3 runs 14 residues. CDR3 sequence (DNA): TGTGCCAGCAGTTCCGGACAGTTTAACTATGGCTACACCTTC. Translation: CASSSGQFNYGYTF.

This clone has just a few counts. This chain connects TRBV27 to TRBJ1-2, with 7 bases matching TRBD1. The CDR3 length is 13 residues. Germline V gene sequence: CDR1 MNHEY, CDR2 SMNVEV (reference sequence). Trimming took 5 bases from V and 7 from J; bases not matched to a gene: 7. The CDR3 region has the DNA TGTGCCAGCAGTCCGCAGGGGGTTCTTGGCTACACCTTC. Protein product: CASSPQGVLGYTF.

The sample holds a few counts of this clone. CDR3: CASSLTSGHEQYF. Here the CDR3 DNA reads TGTGCCAGCAGCTTGACTAGCGGGCACGAGCAGTACTTC. The chain carries TRBV7-3 and TRBJ2-7, with TRBD2 identical over 10 bases. V shed 3 bases and J 5 bases; nucleotides not matched to a gene: 1. This CDR3 is built from 13 residues. Germline assignment: CDR1 SGHTA and CDR2 FQGTGA.

This clone turned up a few times. CDR3 in amino acids: CSVRAGGGDIQYF. CDR3 in DNA: TGCAGCGTCAGAGCGGGAGGAGGGGACATTCAGTACTTC. The chain carries TRBV29-1 and TRBJ2-4; TRBD2 matches 9 bases. CDR3 length: 13 residues. Germline V gene lookup returns CDR1 SQVTM and CDR2 ANQGSEA. With 6 bases clipped from V and 8 bases from J, the junction kept 8 bases outside the gene matches.

This chain joins TRBV5-1 and TRBJ2-1, with 8 bases matching TRBD1. J gave up 0 bases and V 4 bases, and 9 bases lay outside the gene matches. CDR1 SGHRS and CDR2 YFSETQ come from the germline V gene. The CDR3 loop spans 17 amino acids. The CDR3 coding sequence is TGCGCCAGCAGCCATCAGACAGGGGCCAGCTCCTACAATGAGCAGTTCTTC. Translation gives CASSHQTGASSYNEQFF. The full variable domain, its missing parts supplied by reference TRBV5-1 and TRBJ2-1, is KAGVTQTPRYLIKTRGQQVTLSCSPISGHRSVSWYQQTPGQGLQFLFEYFSETQRNKGNFPGRFSGRQFSNSRSEMNVSTLELGDSALYLCASSHQTGASSYNEQFFGPGTRLTVL.

V gene TRBV27 combines with J gene TRBJ1-4; D is perhaps TRBD1 (6 bases). Germline values: CDR1 MNHEY, CDR2 SMNVEV (reference sequence). The CDR3 has 13 residues. The V end lost 4 bases, the J end lost 8 bases, and 11 bases lay between the germline ends. CDR3 coding DNA: TGTGCCAGCAGTTACAGGGTGTTCGAAAAACTGTTTTTT. Protein sequence: CASSYRVFEKLFF.

This chain links TRBV9 with TRBJ2-2, with 7 positions matching TRBD2. The V and J ends lost 4 bases and 5 bases, in that order; junction bases with no gene match: 8. This CDR3 has 15 amino acids. Germline CDR1 and CDR2: SGDLS and YYNGEE. The CDR3 loop reads CASSMSSGKTGELFF. CDR3 DNA sequence: TGTGCCAGCAGCATGTCTAGCGGAAAGACCGGGGAGCTGTTTTTT.

The rearrangement uses TRBV7-6 and TRBJ2-1; 11 nucleotides match TRBD2. J lost 6 bases, V lost 5 bases, and 6 bases had no gene match. The germline V gene has CDR1 SGHVS and CDR2 FNYEAQ. The CDR3 loop spans 15 amino acids. The DNA for the CDR3 is TGTGCCAGCAGCGGATTAGCGGGAGGGGGCAATGAGCAGTTCTTC. Protein: CASSGLAGGGNEQFF.

This clone was seen a handful of times. The V call is TRBV6-5, the J call TRBJ1-2; 7 positions match TRBD1. CDR3 size: 13 residues. V trimming: 4 bases; J trimming: 3 bases; junction bases outside the gene matches: 2. Per the germline V gene, CDR1 is MNHEY and CDR2 is SVGAGI. Written as DNA, the CDR3 is TGTGCCAGCAGTTCCGACAGGGACTATGGCTACACCTTC. Its protein product is CASSSDRDYGYTF.

The V call is TRBV9, the J call TRBJ2-5, with 9 positions matching TRBD2. Germline values: CDR1 SGDLS, CDR2 YYNGEE. With V trimmed by 0 bases and J by 4 bases, 7 bases remained unmatched. This CDR3 region has 16 residues. The CDR3 DNA reads as TGTGCCAGCAGCGTAGGATCAGCGGGAGGAGGAGAGACCCAGTACTTC. Protein: CASSVGSAGGGETQYF. The entire variable domain, with the rest obtained from reference TRBV9 and TRBJ2-5, is as follows: DSGVTQTPKHLITATGQRVTLRCSPRSGDLSVYWYQQSLDQGLQFLIQYYNGEERAKGNILERFSAQQFPDLHSELNLSSLELGDSALYFCASSVGSAGGGETQYFGPGTRLLVL.

A few counts support this clone. CDR3 in amino acids: CASSPGTGGTGANVLTF. DNA for the CDR3: TGTGCCAGCTCACCAGGGACAGGCGGAACTGGGGCCAACGTCCTGACTTTC. The chain combines TRBV18 with TRBJ2-6; 8 nucleotides match TRBD1. The length of the CDR3 is 17 residues. Germline CDR1 KGHSH, CDR2 LQKENI. The V gene end was trimmed by 2 bases and the J gene end by 2 bases; junction bases not matched to a gene: 5.

The chain links TRBV30 to TRBJ2-2, with 11 bases that match TRBD1. J lost 6 bases, V lost 3 bases, and 9 bases had no gene match. The CDR3 extends over 16 amino acids. Germline V gene data show CDR1 as GTSNPN and CDR2 as SVGIG (reference sequence). The CDR3 DNA reads TGTGCCTGGAGGAGTAGTGGGACAGGGGGTGCCGGGGAGCTGTTTTTT. This encodes CAWRSSGTGGAGELFF. Combining the CDR3 with reference TRBV30 and TRBJ2-2 gives the whole variable domain SQTIHQWPATLVQPVGSPLSLECTVEGTSNPNLYWYRQAAGRGLQLLFYSVGIGQISSEVPQNLSASRPQDRQFILSSKKLLLSDSGFYLCAWRSSGTGGAGELFFGEGSRLTVL.

This chain connects TRBV7-2 to TRBJ2-5; 9 bases line up with TRBD2. V gave up 6 bases and J gave up 4 bases; unmatched junction bases: 6. The CDR3 consists of 14 residues. Germline V gives CDR1 SGHTA, CDR2 FQGNSA. In DNA, the CDR3 is TGTGCCAGCAGACGGACTAGCGACGGAGAGACCCAGTACTTC. Encoded protein: CASRRTSDGETQYF.